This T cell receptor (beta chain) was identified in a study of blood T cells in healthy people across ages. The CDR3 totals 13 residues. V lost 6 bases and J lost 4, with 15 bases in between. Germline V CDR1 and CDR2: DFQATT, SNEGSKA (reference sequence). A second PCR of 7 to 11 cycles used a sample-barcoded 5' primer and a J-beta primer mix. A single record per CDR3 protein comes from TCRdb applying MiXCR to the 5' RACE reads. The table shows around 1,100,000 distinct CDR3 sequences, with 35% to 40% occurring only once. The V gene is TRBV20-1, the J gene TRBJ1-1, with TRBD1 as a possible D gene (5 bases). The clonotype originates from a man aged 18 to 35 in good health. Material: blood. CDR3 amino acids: CSARLPGLTEAFF. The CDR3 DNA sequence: TGCAGTGCCCGATTGCCAGGGCTCACTGAAGCTTTCTTT.